This T cell receptor (beta chain) originates from a study of STAT5B mutations in CD4+ large granular lymphocyte leukemia (dated by TCRdb to 2021 to 2024). For context, the study as a whole: Among the healthy controls, the CDR3 'QG' motif was associated with a particular HLA allele. TCRbeta repertoires of CD4+ T-cell large granular lymphocyte leukemia patients were compared with those of healthy blood donors. Flow cytometry on FACSCanto II or FACSVerse showed that the purified fractions were more than 95% pure among lymphocytes.

The full study reports these points: The data were not HLA-matched, and the relatively small sample size could explain the higher clonality seen in CD4+ compared with CD8+ T-LGLL. CD4-sorted patient repertoires appeared more clonal than healthy CD4+ repertoires, and this difference persisted after removing the putative leukemic clones. The main leukemic clonotypes were found to be private to each patient, although around 25% of the main leukemic clonotypes were detected at low frequency in the non-leukemic repertoires of other patients. TRBV06-family usage was enriched among the top patient clones (8/27) compared with healthy controls (2/35).

A word on this clone: Its antigen specificity is not known. Qualities for individual bases were not recorded, and no much larger clone is one base off.

The immunoSEQ assay at survey resolution was used to sequence TCRbeta rearrangements from genomic DNA. The authors' pipeline ran thus. In the TCR sequencing data, the lowest productive clonotype frequency that could be detected was 2.59 x 10-5. Only productive TCRbeta rearrangements, defined as complete and in-frame sequences, were included in the analyses. Sample clonality was computed as Simpson clonality in the immunoSEQ Analyzer version 3.0. Clones were categorized by frequency as very rare, small, medium, large (1-20%) or hyperexpanded (>20%). Generation probabilities were estimated with OLGA 1.2.3, V-gene circos plots were made with VDJtools, specificities were looked up in VDJdb, and CDR3 motifs were identified with GLIPH. The clones in this table, taken by TCRdb from immuneACCESS, are in-frame only. Not every clone is retained; where verified, under half of the shortfall comes from an unresolved V gene, and the cause of the rest is unknown. Clone size and the V and J calls come from that table; the DNA yielded D and trimming. The sample table holds tens of thousands of clones, of which roughly 65% were seen once. 2.5% to 3% of the sample lies in the top ten.

Buffy coats from over 35 blood donors, supplied by the Finnish Red Cross blood service, were used as healthy controls. All TCR-sequenced material derived from peripheral blood: patient blood samples and healthy donor buffy coats. Peripheral blood mononuclear cells were isolated by Ficoll-Hypaque gradient centrifugation. Magnetic purification was used to isolate CD4+ cells from the buffy coats of the healthy controls. Genomic DNA was extracted using the Gentra Puregene Cell and Tissue kit, and a Qubit 2.0 fluorometer was used to quantify it. The CDR3 spans 15 residues, from the cysteine through the phenylalanine. Left in the record is the CDR3 DNA by itself, 45 bases read in frame from the first base. As encoded in the germline V gene, CDR1 is LGHNT while CDR2 is FRNRAP. V has 5 bases trimmed and J has 4 bases trimmed; junction bases matching no gene number 6.

Specimen: CD4+ T cells from blood buffy coats. Recombination connected TRBV12-5 to TRBJ1-2, with 11 bases matching TRBD1. The clonotype comes from a human donor in good health. The DNA reads TGTGCTAGTGGTCCCCCGGGACAGGGGGTCTATGGCTACACCTTC. Its protein reads: CASGPPGQGVYGYTF.